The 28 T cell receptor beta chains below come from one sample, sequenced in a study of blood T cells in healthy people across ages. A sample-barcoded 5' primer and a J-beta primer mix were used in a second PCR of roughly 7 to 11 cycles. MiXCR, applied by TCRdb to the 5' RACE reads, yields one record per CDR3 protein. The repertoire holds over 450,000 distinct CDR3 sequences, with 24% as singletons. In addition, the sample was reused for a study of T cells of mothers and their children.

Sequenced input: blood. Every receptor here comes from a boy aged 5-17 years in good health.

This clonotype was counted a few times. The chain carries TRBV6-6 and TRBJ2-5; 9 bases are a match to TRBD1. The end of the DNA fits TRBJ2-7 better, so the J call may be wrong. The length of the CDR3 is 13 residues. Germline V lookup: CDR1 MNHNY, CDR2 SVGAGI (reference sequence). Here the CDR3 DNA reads TGTGCCGGCGGACTGGGACAGGGCTACGAGCAGTACTTC. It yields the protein CAGGLGQGYEQYF.

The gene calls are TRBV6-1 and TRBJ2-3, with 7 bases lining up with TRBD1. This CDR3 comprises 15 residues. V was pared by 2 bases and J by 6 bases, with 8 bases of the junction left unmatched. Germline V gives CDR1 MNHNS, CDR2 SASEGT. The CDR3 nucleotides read TGTGCCAGCAGTGAAAACCCGACAGGGCGGGATACGCAGTATTTT. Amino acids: CASSENPTGRDTQYF.

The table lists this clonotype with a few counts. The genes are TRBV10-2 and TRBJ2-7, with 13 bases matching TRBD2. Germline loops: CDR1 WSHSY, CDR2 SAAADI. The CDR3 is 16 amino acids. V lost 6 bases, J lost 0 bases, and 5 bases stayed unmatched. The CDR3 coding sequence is TGCGCCAGCAGGGGACTAGCGGGACCCGACTCCTACGAGCAGTACTTC. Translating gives CASRGLAGPDSYEQYF.

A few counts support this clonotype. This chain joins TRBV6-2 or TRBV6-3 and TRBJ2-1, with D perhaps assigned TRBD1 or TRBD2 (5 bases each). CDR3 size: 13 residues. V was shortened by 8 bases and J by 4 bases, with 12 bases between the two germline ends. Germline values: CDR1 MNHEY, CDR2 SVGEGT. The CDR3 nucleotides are TGTGCCAGCCGCCCCGGGACGTACAATGAGCAGTTCTTC. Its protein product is CASRPGTYNEQFF.

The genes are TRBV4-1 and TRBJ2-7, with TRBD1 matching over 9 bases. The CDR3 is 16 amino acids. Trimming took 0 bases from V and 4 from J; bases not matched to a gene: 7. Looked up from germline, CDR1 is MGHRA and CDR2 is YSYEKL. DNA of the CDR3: TGCGCCAGCAGCCAAGATTCCGGGACAGGGTGGTACGAGCAGTACTTC. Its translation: CASSQDSGTGWYEQYF.

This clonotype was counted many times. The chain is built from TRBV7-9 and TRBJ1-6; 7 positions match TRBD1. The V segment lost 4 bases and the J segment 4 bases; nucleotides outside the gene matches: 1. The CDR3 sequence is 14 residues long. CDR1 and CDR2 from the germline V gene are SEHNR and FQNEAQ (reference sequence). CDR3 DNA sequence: TGTGCCAGCAGCTCGGGACAGTATAATTCACCCCTCCACTTT. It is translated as CASSSGQYNSPLHF.

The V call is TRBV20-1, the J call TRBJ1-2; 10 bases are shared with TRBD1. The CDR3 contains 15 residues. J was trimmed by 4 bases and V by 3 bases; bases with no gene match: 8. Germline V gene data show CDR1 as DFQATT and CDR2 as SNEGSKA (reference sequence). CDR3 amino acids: CSASAPDRGGYGYTF. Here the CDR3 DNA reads TGCAGTGCTAGCGCCCCGGACAGGGGGGGCTATGGCTACACCTTC.

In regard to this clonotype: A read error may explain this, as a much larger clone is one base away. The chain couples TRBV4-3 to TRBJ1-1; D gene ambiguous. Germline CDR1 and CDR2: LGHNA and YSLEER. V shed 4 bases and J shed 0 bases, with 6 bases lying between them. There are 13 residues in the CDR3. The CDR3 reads CASSPLLNTEAFF. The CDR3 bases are TGCGCCAGCAGCCCGCTATTGAACACTGAAGCTTTCTTT.

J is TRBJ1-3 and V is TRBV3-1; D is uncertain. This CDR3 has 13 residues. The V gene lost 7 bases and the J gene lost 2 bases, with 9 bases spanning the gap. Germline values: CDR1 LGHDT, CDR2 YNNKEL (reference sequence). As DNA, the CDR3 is TGTGCCAGCACCCACTACACTGGAAACACCATATATTTT. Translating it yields CASTHYTGNTIYF.

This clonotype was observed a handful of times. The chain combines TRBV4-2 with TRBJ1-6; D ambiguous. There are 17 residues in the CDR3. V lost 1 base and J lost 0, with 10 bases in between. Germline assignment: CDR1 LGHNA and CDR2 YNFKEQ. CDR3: CASSQVDGNSYNSPLHF. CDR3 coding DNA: TGTGCCAGCAGCCAAGTGGACGGGAACTCCTATAATTCACCCCTCCACTTT.

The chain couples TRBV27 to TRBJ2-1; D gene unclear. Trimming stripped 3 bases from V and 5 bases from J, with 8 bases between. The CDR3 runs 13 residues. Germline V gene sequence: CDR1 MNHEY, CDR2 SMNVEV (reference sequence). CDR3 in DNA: TGTGCCAGCAGTTTCCAGGTCCACAATGAGCAGTTCTTC. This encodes CASSFQVHNEQFF.

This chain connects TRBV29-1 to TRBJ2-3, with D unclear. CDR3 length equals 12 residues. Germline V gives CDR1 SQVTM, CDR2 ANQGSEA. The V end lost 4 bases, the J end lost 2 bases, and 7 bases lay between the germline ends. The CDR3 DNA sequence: TGCAGCGTTGCTCCATTCACAGATACGCAGTATTTT. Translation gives CSVAPFTDTQYF.

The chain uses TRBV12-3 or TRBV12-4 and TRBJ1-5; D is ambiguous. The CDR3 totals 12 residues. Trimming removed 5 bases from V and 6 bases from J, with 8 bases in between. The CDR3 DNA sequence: TGTGCCAGCAGTGAACGGGGTCAGCCCCAGCATTTT. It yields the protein CASSERGQPQHF.

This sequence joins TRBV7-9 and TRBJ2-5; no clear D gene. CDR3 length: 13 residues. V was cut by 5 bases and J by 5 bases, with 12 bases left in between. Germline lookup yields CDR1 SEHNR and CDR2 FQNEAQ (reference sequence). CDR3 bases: TGTGCCAGCAGCCCCCCGACTGGGGAGACCCAGTACTTC. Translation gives CASSPPTGETQYF.

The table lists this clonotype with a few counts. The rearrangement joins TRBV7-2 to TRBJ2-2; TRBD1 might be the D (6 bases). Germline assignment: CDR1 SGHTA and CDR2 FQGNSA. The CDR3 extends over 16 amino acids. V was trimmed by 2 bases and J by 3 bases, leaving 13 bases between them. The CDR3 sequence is CASSLTTGYDTGELFF. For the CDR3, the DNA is TGTGCCAGCAGCTTAACAACAGGGTACGACACCGGGGAGCTGTTTTTT.

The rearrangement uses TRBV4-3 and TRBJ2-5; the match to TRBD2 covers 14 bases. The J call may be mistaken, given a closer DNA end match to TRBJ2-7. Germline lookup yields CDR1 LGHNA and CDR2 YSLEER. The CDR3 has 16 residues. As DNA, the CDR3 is TGCGCCAGCAGCCAAGGGACTAGCGGGGGGCAGAACGAGCAGTACTTC. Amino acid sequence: CASSQGTSGGQNEQYF.

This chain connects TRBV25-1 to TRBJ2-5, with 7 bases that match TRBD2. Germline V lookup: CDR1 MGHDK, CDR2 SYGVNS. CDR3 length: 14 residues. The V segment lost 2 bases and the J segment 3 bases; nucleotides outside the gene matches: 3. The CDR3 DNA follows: TGTGCCAGCAGTGAAGGGGGGGGAAAAGAGACCCAGTACTTC. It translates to CASSEGGGKETQYF.

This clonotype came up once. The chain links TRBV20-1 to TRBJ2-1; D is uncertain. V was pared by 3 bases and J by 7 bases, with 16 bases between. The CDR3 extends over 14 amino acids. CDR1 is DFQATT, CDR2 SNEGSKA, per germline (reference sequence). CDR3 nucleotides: TGCAGTGCTAGTGAGGCGCGGCGAGCTAATGAGCAGTTCTTC. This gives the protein CSASEARRANEQFF.

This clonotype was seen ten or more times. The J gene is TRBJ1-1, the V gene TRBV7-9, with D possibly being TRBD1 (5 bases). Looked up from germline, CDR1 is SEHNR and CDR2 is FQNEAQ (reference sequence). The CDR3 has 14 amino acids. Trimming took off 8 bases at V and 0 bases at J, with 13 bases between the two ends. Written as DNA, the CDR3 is TGTGCCAGCGCCAGGGCCTACATGAACACTGAAGCTTTCTTT. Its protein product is CASARAYMNTEAFF. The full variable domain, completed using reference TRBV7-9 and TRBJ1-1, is DTGVSQNPRHKITKRGQNVTFRCDPISEHNRLYWYRQTLGQGPEFLTYFQNEAQLEKSRLLSDRFSAERPKGSFSTLEIQRTEQGDSAMYLCASARAYMNTEAFFGQGTRLTVV.

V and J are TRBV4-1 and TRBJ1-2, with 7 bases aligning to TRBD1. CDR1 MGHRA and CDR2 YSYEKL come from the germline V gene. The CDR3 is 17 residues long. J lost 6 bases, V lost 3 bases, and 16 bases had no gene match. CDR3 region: CASSQERTGPARDGYTF. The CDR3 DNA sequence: TGCGCCAGCAGCCAGGAAAGGACAGGCCCCGCTCGGGATGGCTACACCTTC.

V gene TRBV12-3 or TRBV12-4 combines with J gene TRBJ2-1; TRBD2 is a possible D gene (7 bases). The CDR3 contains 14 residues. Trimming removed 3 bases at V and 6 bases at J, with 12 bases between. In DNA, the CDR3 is TGTGCCAGCAGTTTCGGGGGGCCTGGCAATGAGCAGTTCTTC. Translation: CASSFGGPGNEQFF.

The CDR3 DNA reads as TGTGCCAGCAGCCAGGTAGAACGCACGAATTCACCCCTCCACTTT. Amino acid sequence: CASSQVERTNSPLHF. The genes are TRBV4-2 and TRBJ1-6, with D unresolved. The CDR3 length is 15 residues. Trimming removed 3 bases at V and 7 bases at J, with 13 bases between. Germline CDR1 and CDR2: LGHNA and YNFKEQ.

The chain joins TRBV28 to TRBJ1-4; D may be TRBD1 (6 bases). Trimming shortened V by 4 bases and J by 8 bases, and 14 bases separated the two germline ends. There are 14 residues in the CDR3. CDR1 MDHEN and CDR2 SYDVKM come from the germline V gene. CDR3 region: CASSSDRLYEKLFF. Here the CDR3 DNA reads TGTGCCAGCAGTTCCGACAGGTTGTACGAAAAACTGTTTTTT.

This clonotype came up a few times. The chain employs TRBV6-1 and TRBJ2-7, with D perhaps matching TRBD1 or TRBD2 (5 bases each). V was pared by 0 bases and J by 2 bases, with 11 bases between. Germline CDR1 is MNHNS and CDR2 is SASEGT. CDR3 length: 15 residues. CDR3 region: CASSEAGTRTYEQYF. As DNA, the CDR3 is TGTGCCAGCAGTGAAGCCGGGACGCGGACCTACGAGCAGTACTTC.

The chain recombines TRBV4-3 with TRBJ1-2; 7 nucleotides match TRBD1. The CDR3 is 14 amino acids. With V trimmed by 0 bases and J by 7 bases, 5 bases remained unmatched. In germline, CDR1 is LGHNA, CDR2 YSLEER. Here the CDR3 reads CASSQDETGTGYTF. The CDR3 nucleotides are TGCGCCAGCAGCCAAGATGAGACAGGGACTGGCTACACCTTC.

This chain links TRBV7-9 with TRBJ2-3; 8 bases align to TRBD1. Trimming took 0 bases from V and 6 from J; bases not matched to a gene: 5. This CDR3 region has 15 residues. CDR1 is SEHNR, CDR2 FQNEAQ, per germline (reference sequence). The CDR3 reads CASSLAGQGMDTQYF. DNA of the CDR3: TGTGCCAGCAGCTTAGCCGGACAGGGTATGGATACGCAGTATTTT.

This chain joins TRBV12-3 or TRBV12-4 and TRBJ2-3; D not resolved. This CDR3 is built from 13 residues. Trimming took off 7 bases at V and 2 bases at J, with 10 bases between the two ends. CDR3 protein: CASTRSSTDTQYF. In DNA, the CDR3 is TGTGCCAGCACCAGGAGTTCCACAGATACGCAGTATTTT.

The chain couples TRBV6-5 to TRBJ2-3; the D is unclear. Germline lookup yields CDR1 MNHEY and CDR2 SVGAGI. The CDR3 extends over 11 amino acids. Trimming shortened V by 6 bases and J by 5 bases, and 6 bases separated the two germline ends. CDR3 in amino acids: CASRRLDTQYF. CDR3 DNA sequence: TGTGCCAGCAGACGCCTAGATACGCAGTATTTT.